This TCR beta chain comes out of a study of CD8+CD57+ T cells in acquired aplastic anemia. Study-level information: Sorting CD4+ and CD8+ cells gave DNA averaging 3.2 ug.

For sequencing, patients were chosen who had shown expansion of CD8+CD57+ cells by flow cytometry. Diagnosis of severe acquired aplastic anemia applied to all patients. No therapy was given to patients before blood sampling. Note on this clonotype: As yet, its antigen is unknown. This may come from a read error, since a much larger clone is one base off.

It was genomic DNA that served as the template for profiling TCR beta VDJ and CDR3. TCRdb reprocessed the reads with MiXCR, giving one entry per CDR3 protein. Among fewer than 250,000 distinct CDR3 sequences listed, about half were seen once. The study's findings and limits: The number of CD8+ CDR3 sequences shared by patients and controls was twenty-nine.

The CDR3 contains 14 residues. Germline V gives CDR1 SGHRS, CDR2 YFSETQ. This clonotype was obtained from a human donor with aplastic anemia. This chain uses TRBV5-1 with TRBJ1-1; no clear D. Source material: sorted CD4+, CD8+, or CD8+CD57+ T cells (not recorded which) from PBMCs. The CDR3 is CASSLTPANTEALF. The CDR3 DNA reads TGCGCCAGCAGCCTGACTCCCGCGAACACTGAAGCTCTCTTT.